The 12 T cell receptor beta chains in this list originate from one sample, sequenced in a study of OX40 agonist ivuxolimab in advanced cancers. Sequencing used immunoSEQ multiplex PCR; TCRdb keeps in-frame clones, though not all of them. Of around 64,000 clones in the sample, around 90% were seen once. This material consisted of CD4+ or CD8+ T cells sorted from blood, taken in a trial of the OX40 agonist ivuxolimab. Receptors originate from an adult with an advanced solid tumor such as melanoma, head and neck, liver or kidney cancer.

The V and J genes are TRBV7-6 and TRBJ1-1; D is ambiguous. CDR1 SGHVS and CDR2 FNYEAQ come from the germline V gene. Trimming removed 1 base from V and 4 bases from J, with 7 bases in between. The CDR3 is made up of 13 amino acids. The CDR3 reads CASSLGFSTEAFF. Written as DNA, the CDR3 is TGTGCCAGCAGCTTAGGGTTTAGCACTGAAGCTTTCTTT.

The rearrangement links TRBV9 to TRBJ2-2, with 7 positions matching TRBD1. Per the germline V gene, CDR1 is SGDLS and CDR2 is YYNGEE. After removal of 0 bases from V and 7 bases from J, the junction contained 12 bases not matched to a gene. CDR3 size: 17 residues. CDR3 bases: TGTGCCAGCAGCGTAGGAACAAGGGGGCAAGGAGGCGGGGAGCTGTTTTTT. This encodes CASSVGTRGQGGGELFF.

The chain carries TRBV6-5 and TRBJ2-7, with 8 bases that match TRBD1. The CDR3 length is 16 residues. Unmatched junction bases numbered 11, after V lost 0 bases and J lost 7 bases. Germline V CDR1 and CDR2: MNHEY, SVGAGI. The CDR3 region has the DNA TGTGCCAGCAGTTACTCATCGGGACAGGACCTCTGGGAGCAGTACTTC. It encodes CASSYSSGQDLWEQYF.

The CDR3 loop is CASSDKVYNPGDQPQHF. The DNA for the CDR3 is TGTGCCAGCAGCGACAAAGTGTACAATCCTGGAGATCAGCCCCAGCATTTT. The chain is built from TRBV14 and TRBJ1-5; D gene ambiguous. V gave up 5 bases and J gave up 5 bases, with 22 bases separating them. Germline values: CDR1 SGHDN, CDR2 FVKESK. This CDR3 is built from 17 residues.

The chain couples TRBV4-3 to TRBJ1-3; 7 nucleotides agree with TRBD1. Looked up from germline, CDR1 is LGHNA and CDR2 is YSLEER. V shed 1 base and J 4 bases; nucleotides not matched to a gene: 4. The CDR3 is made up of 15 amino acids. This CDR3 reads CASSQGGQTGNTIYF. In DNA form, the CDR3 reads TGCGCCAGCAGCCAAGGGGGACAGACGGGAAACACCATATATTTT.

V gene TRBV25-1 combines with J gene TRBJ1-3; tentatively, D is TRBD1 (5 bases). This CDR3 comprises 12 residues. Germline V gene sequence: CDR1 MGHDK, CDR2 SYGVNS. The V end lost 8 bases, the J end lost 7 bases, and 12 bases lay between the germline ends. In DNA, the CDR3 is TGTGCCAGCGGGGCAGGGTGGAACACCATATATTTT. Encoded protein: CASGAGWNTIYF. The entire variable domain, with the rest obtained from reference TRBV25-1 and TRBJ1-3, is as follows: EADIYQTPRYLVIGTGKKITLECSQTMGHDKMYWYQQDPGMELHLIHYSYGVNSTEKGDLSSESTVSRIRTEHFPLTLESARPSHTSQYLCASGAGWNTIYFGEGSWLTVV.

CDR3 region: CASSMTAAYYNSPLHF. For the CDR3, the DNA is TGTGCCAGTAGTATGACGGCTGCCTACTATAATTCACCCCTCCACTTT. This chain links TRBV19 with TRBJ1-6; D gene ambiguous. CDR1 LNHDA and CDR2 SQIVND come from the germline V gene (reference sequence). Trimming shortened V by 3 bases and J by 3 bases, and 12 bases separated the two germline ends. The CDR3 is made up of 16 amino acids.

In regard to this clone: Other DNA sequences in the sample encode the same CDR3. This chain links TRBV4-1 with TRBJ2-1, with D unresolved. This CDR3 comprises 14 residues. In germline, CDR1 is MGHRA, CDR2 YSYEKL. V dropped 0 bases and J dropped 4 bases, with 7 bases sitting between them. CDR3 in amino acids: CASSQDPRYNEQFF. The CDR3 DNA follows: TGCGCCAGCAGCCAAGATCCCCGTTACAATGAGCAGTTCTTC.

The rearrangement joins TRBV6-5 to TRBJ1-1; weak D call: TRBD1 (5 bases). In germline, CDR1 is MNHEY, CDR2 SVGAGI. This CDR3 is 15 amino acids long. The germline V and J ends were trimmed by 2 bases and 4 bases, with 14 bases remaining between them. In DNA form, the CDR3 reads TGTGCCAGCAGTTACACTACCGGGACCCTCACTGAAGCTTTCTTT. Encoded protein: CASSYTTGTLTEAFF.

The V call is TRBV19, the J call TRBJ1-5; 7 bases are shared with TRBD1. The CDR3 extends over 14 amino acids. Germline V gene sequence: CDR1 LNHDA, CDR2 SQIVND (reference sequence). Trimming took 5 bases from V and 6 from J; bases not matched to a gene: 7. The CDR3 nucleotides are TGTGCCAGTAGTGAACAGGGGATGGGTCAGCCCCAGCATTTT. It yields the protein CASSEQGMGQPQHF.

This clone was counted a single time. The chain recombines TRBV4-1 with TRBJ1-5; D ambiguous. Per the germline V gene, CDR1 is MGHRA and CDR2 is YSYEKL. The CDR3 consists of 14 residues. Trimming removed 1 base from V and 7 bases from J, with 11 bases in between. The CDR3 DNA is TGCGCCAGCAGCCAAGTGGGGAGTGAGCAGCCCCAGCATTTT. Amino acids: CASSQVGSEQPQHF.

J is TRBJ2-7 and V is TRBV4-1, with D perhaps TRBD1 or TRBD2 (6 bases each). V was shortened by 3 bases and J by 0 bases, with 15 bases between the two germline ends. This CDR3 spans 16 amino acids. Germline V gene sequence: CDR1 MGHRA, CDR2 YSYEKL. The CDR3 region is CASSQGHGGPSYEQYF. CDR3 nucleotides: TGCGCCAGCAGCCAGGGTCACGGGGGCCCCTCCTACGAGCAGTACTTC.